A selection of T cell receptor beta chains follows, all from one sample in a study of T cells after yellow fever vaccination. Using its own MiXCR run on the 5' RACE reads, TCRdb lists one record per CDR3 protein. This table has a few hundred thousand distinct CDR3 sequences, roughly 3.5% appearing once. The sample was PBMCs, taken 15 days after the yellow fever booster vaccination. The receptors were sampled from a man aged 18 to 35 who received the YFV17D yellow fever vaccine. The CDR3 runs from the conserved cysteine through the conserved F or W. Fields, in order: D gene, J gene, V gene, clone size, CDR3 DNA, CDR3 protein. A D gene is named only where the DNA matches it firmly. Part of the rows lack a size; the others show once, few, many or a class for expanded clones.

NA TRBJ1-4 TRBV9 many TGTGCCAGCAGCCCGCAGGGTACAGCTAATGAAAAACTGTTTTTT CASSPQGTANEKLFF
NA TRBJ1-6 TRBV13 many TGTGCCAGCAGCGATACAGGCTCACCCCTCCACTTT CASSDTGSPLHF
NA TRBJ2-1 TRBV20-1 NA TGCAGTGCTTCCAACACCGCGGGGAGAGGGTTCTTC CSASNTAGRGFF
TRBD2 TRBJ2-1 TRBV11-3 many TGTGCCAGCAGCTTCGGGGAGGGTGAGCAGTTCTTC CASSFGEGEQFF
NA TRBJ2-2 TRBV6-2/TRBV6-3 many TGTGCCAGCAGTACCGGACTGGGATGGGACACCGGGGAGCTGTTTTTT CASSTGLGWDTGELFF
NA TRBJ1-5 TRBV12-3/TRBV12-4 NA TGTGCCAGCAGTAACTCAGGTGGGGTTCAGCCCCAGCATTTT CASSNSGGVQPQHF
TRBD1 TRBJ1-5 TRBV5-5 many TGTGCCAGCAGCCCCAGGGGGTCGGGAGATCAGCCCCAGCATTTT CASSPRGSGDQPQHF
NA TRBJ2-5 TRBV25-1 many TGTGCCAGCAGGACTAGAAGCGAGGGGACCCAGTACTTC CASRTRSEGTQYF
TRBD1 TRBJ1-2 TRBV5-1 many TGCGCCAGCAGCTTGCATCCCGGGACAGTACCTAACTATGGCTACACCTTC CASSLHPGTVPNYGYTF
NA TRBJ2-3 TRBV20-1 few TGCAGTGCTAGGGGGGGCGGGGGCGCACGTTATACGCAGTATTTT CSARGGGGARYTQYF
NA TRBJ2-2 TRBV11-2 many TGTGCCAGCAGCTTAGTCCCATTCACCGGGGAGCTGTTTTTT CASSLVPFTGELFF
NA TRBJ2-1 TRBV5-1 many TGCGCCAGCACCAGGGGGGACTGGGCCGGTAATGAGCAGTTCTTC CASTRGDWAGNEQFF
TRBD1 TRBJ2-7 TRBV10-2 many TGCGCCAGCGTGGGACAGGGAGTTTACGAGCAGTACTTC CASVGQGVYEQYF
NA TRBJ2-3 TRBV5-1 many TGCGCCAGCAGCGTTACTAGCACCCCCACAGATACGCAGTATTTT CASSVTSTPTDTQYF
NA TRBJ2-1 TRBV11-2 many TGTGCCAGCAGTACCGCGAGGGGCAGGGACTATGAGCAGTTCTTC CASSTARGRDYEQFF
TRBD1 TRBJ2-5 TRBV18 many TGTGCCAGCTCACCAAGCAGGGGGCGAGAGACCCAGTACTTC CASSPSRGRETQYF
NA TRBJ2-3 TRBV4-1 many TGCGCCAGCAGCCAAGCTGGTGGGGTGGATACGCAGTATTTT CASSQAGGVDTQYF
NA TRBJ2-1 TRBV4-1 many TGCGCCAGCAGCCAAGATGCGCTGGTGCCTGAGCAGTTCTTC CASSQDALVPEQFF
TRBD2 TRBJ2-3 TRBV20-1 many TGCAGTGCTTTGACTAGCGGGGGGCAGGATACGCAGTATTTT CSALTSGGQDTQYF
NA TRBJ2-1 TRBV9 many TGTGCCAGCAGCGTAGCCGGGAACAATGAGCAGTTCTTC CASSVAGNNEQFF
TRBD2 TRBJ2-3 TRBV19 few TGTGCCAGTAGTTCCTCAGCGGGACCCACAGATACGCAGTATTTT CASSSSAGPTDTQYF
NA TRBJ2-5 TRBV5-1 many TGCGCCAGCAGTCAGACAGGCCAAGAGACCCAGTACTTC CASSQTGQETQYF
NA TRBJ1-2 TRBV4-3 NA TGCGCCAGCAGCCGCTCGAGCTCAGGGAACTATGGCTACACCTTC CASSRSSSGNYGYTF
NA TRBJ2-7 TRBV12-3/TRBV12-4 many TGTGCCAGCAGTTCGCCCCACATCGATGGATCCTACGAGCAGTACTTC CASSSPHIDGSYEQYF
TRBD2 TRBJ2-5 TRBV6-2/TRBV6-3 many TGTGCCAGCAGTCTCGCCGGGCGGGAGGAGACCCAGTACTTC CASSLAGREETQYF
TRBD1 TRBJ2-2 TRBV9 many TGTGCCAGCAGCGTAGCAGGACAGGGTAGGACCGGGGAGCTGTTTTTT CASSVAGQGRTGELFF
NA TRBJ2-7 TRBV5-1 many TGCGCCAGCAGCGGTCACTGGAAGGACGGGACCTACGAGCAGTACTTC CASSGHWKDGTYEQYF
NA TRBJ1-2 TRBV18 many TGTGCCAGCTCACCATATTCAGGCGGCTACACCTTC CASSPYSGGYTF
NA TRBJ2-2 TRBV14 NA TGTGCCAGCAGCCATTTATCAGGGTCGTACACCGGGGAGCTGTTTTTT CASSHLSGSYTGELFF
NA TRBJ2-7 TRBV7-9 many TGTGCCAGCAGCTTAGTAGGACTCGGGACCGCCGTCGAGGGCGAGCAGTACTTC CASSLVGLGTAVEGEQYF
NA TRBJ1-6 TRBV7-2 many TGTGCCAGCAGCTTACAGGGAGGGGATTCACCCCTCCACTTT CASSLQGGDSPLHF
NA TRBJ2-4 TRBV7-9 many TGTGCCAGCAGCACCCGGGACGGCAGAACCCTAGCCAAAAACATTCAGTACTTC CASSTRDGRTLAKNIQYF
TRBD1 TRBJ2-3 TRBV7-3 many TGTGCCAGCAGCCTCGGACAGGGCGCCATAGATACGCAGTATTTT CASSLGQGAIDTQYF
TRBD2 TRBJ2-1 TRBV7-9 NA TGTGCCAGCAGCCCTCGGGGGGGGATCTACAATGAGCAGTTCTTC CASSPRGGIYNEQFF
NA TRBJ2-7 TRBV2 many TGTGCCAGCAGTGGCGGAGAGTTGGGACTCCTCTACGAGCAGTACTTC CASSGGELGLLYEQYF
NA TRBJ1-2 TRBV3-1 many TGTGCCAGCAGCCAAGATGACGGCTATGGCTACACCTTC CASSQDDGYGYTF
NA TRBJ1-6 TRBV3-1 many TGTGCCAGCAGCCCTCTGAGGGGAACTGATAATTCACCCCTCCACTTT CASSPLRGTDNSPLHF
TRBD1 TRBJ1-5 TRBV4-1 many TGCGCCAGCAGCCAAGTCTTCTCCGGGACAGACAGCGGTCCCCAGCATTTT CASSQVFSGTDSGPQHF
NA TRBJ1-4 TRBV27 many TGTGCCAGCAGTCTCCCGGGAGGAAATGAAAAACTGTTTTTT CASSLPGGNEKLFF
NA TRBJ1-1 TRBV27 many TGTGCCAGCAGTTCGGGACCCCTCGGAACTGAAGCTTTCTTT CASSSGPLGTEAFF
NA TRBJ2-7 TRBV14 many TGTGCCAGCAGCCTTACGGGGGAGGTAACCTACGAGCAGTACTTC CASSLTGEVTYEQYF
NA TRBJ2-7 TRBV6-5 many TGTGCCAGCAGTTACTCGGGAGGTTTCTCCTACGAGCAGTACTTC CASSYSGGFSYEQYF
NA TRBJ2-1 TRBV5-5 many TGTGCCAGCAGCTTAGGACAAGGCGCCTACAATGAGCAGTTCTTC CASSLGQGAYNEQFF
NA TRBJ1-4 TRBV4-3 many TGCGCCAGCAGCCAAGATATCAGCCCCGGGAAGGAAAAACTGTTTTTT CASSQDISPGKEKLFF
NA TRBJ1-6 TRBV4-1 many TGCGCCAGCAGCCAACTTGAGGTTTCACCCCTCCACTTT CASSQLEVSPLHF
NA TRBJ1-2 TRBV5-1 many TGCGCCAGCAGCTACCGGGACGGAATCACCTATGGCTACACCTTC CASSYRDGITYGYTF
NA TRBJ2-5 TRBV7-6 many TGTGCCAGCAGCTCCCCAAGAGAGACCCAGTACTTC CASSSPRETQYF
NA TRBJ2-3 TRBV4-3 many TGCGCCAGCAGCAGAGACAGCTTATCCGCAGATACGCAGTATTTT CASSRDSLSADTQYF
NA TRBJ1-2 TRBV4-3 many TGCGCCAGCAGCCAAGAGGGAAGGGGATTCGATGGCTACACCTTC CASSQEGRGFDGYTF
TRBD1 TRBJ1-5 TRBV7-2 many TGTGCCAGCAGCTTAGGACAGGGGGCGGGGAGCAATCAGCCCCAGCATTTT CASSLGQGAGSNQPQHF
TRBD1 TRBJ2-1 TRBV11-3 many TGTGCCAGCAGCGACGGACAGGGGAGGCAGTTCTTC CASSDGQGRQFF
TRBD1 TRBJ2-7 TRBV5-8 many TGTGCCAGCAGTCGGTCGGGGACAGACTTCTACGAGCAGTACTTC CASSRSGTDFYEQYF
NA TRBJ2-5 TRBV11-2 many TGTGCCAGCAGCGCTTGGGCGCTACAATCTCAAGAGACCCAGTACTTC CASSAWALQSQETQYF
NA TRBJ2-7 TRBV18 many TGTGCCAGCTCAGAAGCACAGGGTTACGAGCAGTACTTC CASSEAQGYEQYF
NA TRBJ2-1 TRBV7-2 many TGTGCCAGCAGCCGCACGGACGGTAGGAATGAGCAGTTCTTC CASSRTDGRNEQFF
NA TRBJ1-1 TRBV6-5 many TGTGCCAGCAGTCCATGGAGGGGTGAAGCTTTCTTT CASSPWRGEAFF
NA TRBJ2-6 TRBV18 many TGTGCCAGCTCACCAACTCCATCTGGGGCCAACGTCCTGACTTTC CASSPTPSGANVLTF
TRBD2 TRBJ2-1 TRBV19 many TGTGCCAGTCAAAGGACTAGCGGGGGATTAAGCTCCTACAATGAGCAGTTCTTC CASQRTSGGLSSYNEQFF
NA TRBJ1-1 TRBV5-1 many TGCGCCAGCAGCTTGGCTCCAGGGCGGGGAAACCCTGAAGCTTTCTTT CASSLAPGRGNPEAFF